This T cell receptor beta chain originates from a study of shared T cell receptors in the human thymus. Germline CDR1 and CDR2: KGHSH and LQKENI. The CDR3 length is 11 residues. V was pared by 2 bases and J by 8 bases, with 6 bases between. This clone has a single count. TCRdb's table, derived via immunoSEQ multiplex PCR, lists solely in-frame clones and lacks some. This sample yields 700,000 or so clones, of which over 75% are seen a single time; roughly 0.01% belongs to the top ten. These data are also associated with another study on human thymus T cells. According to that study: Healthy Finnish infants undergoing corrective surgery for congenital heart defects were used as donors. Corrective heart surgery yielded the resections from which the thymus tissue came. Gene usage (both V and J) appeared biased in thymic and blood repertoires.

The material sequenced was thymocytes. This sequence originates from a girl in the first two years of life with a congenital heart defect. The chain couples TRBV18 to TRBJ1-1; D unclear. CDR3 amino acids: CASSPSREAFF. CDR3 in DNA: TGTGCCAGCTCACCATCACGGGAAGCTTTCTTT.